Below are 31 T cell receptor beta chains sequenced from a single sample in a study of STAT5B mutations in CD4+ large granular lymphocyte leukemia. TCRdb's table, derived via immunoSEQ multiplex PCR, lists solely in-frame clones and lacks some. Among tens of thousands of clones listed, roughly 76% were seen once. Sequenced: CD4+ T cells from blood buffy coats. These receptors originate from a human donor in good health.

The chain employs TRBV6-1 and TRBJ1-2; TRBD1 aligns across 9 bases. V lost 7 bases and J lost 4; bases outside the gene matches: 10. The CDR3 length is 15 residues. Germline V CDR1 and CDR2: MNHNS, SASEGT. CDR3 protein: CASTRDRDGSYGYTF. CDR3 nucleotides: TGTGCCAGCACCCGGGACAGGGACGGTAGCTATGGCTACACCTTC.

The J gene is TRBJ2-2, the V gene TRBV7-6; D is unresolved. V lost 5 bases and J 2 bases, leaving 9 bases between the germline ends. Germline-derived CDR1 and CDR2 are SGHVS and FNYEAQ. This CDR3 comprises 14 residues. The CDR3 nucleotides read TGTGCCAGCAGCCAAACCCTCAACACCGGGGAGCTGTTTTTT. Translation: CASSQTLNTGELFF.

V usage is TRBV29-1 and J usage is TRBJ2-6; D not certain. The ends were cut back, 2 bases at V and 1 base at J, with 6 bases in the middle. This CDR3 spans 14 amino acids. From germline, CDR1 is SQVTM and CDR2 ANQGSEA. The CDR3 is CSVETSSGANVLTF. The CDR3 DNA follows: TGCAGCGTTGAAACATCTTCTGGGGCCAACGTCCTGACTTTC.

The chain combines TRBV5-1 with TRBJ2-5, with 7 bases aligning to TRBD1. This CDR3 has 15 residues. V shed 2 bases and J 0 bases; nucleotides not matched to a gene: 4. Germline V lookup: CDR1 SGHRS, CDR2 YFSETQ. DNA of the CDR3: TGCGCCAGCAGCTTCGAGACAGGGTACCAAGAGACCCAGTACTTC. Its protein product is CASSFETGYQETQYF.

The chain carries TRBV10-3 and TRBJ2-5, with a tentative D call TRBD1 (6 bases). Germline CDR1 ENHRY, CDR2 SYGVKD. The CDR3 loop spans 15 amino acids. V was shortened by 6 bases and J by 2 bases, with 16 bases between the two germline ends. CDR3 sequence reads: CAIRPHLGQQETQYF. CDR3 DNA sequence: TGTGCCATCAGACCCCACCTTGGACAGCAAGAGACCCAGTACTTC.

This clone was observed a few times. The chain is built from TRBV27 and TRBJ2-1; D is unclear. The ends were cut back, 8 bases at V and 4 bases at J, with 12 bases in the middle. CDR3 length: 13 residues. Germline CDR1 is MNHEY and CDR2 is SMNVEV (reference sequence). Here the CDR3 reads CASPVWDYNEQFF. In nucleotides, the CDR3 is TGTGCCAGCCCAGTCTGGGATTACAATGAGCAGTTCTTC.

CDR3 protein: CASSETPAEIYQPQHF. DNA of the CDR3: TGTGCCAGCAGTGAAACCCCGGCGGAAATATATCAGCCCCAGCATTTT. The chain recombines TRBV6-1 with TRBJ1-5, with D unresolved. V shed 2 bases and J shed 5 bases, with 16 bases lying between them. Germline CDR1 reads MNHNS; CDR2 reads SASEGT. The CDR3 loop spans 16 amino acids.

The chain recombines TRBV6-1 with TRBJ2-1; 7 bases agree with TRBD1. CDR3 length: 15 amino acids. After removal of 7 bases from V and 6 bases from J, the junction contained 12 bases not matched to a gene. In germline, CDR1 is MNHNS, CDR2 SASEGT. CDR3 in DNA: TGTGCCAGCAAACTCCCTCGGGGACAGCCCAATGAGCAGTTCTTC. This encodes CASKLPRGQPNEQFF.

A few counts support this clone. The V gene is TRBV10-3, the J gene TRBJ1-1, with unresolved D. CDR1 is ENHRY, CDR2 SYGVKD, per germline. The CDR3 is 11 amino acids. V gave up 2 bases and J gave up 7 bases, with 5 bases separating them. The CDR3 region is CAISEGLEAFF. The CDR3 nucleotides read TGTGCCATCAGTGAGGGGCTTGAAGCTTTCTTT.

This clone was seen only once. The chain uses TRBV5-8 and TRBJ1-3, with D perhaps matching TRBD1 (5 bases). The CDR3 sequence is 15 residues long. The V end lost 0 bases, the J end lost 0 bases, and 7 bases lay between the germline ends. Germline V gene data show CDR1 as SGHTS and CDR2 as YDEGEE. CDR3 bases: TGTGCCAGCAGCTTGGCCGACAGCTCTGGAAACACCATATATTTT. This gives the protein CASSLADSSGNTIYF.

The gene calls are TRBV5-1 and TRBJ2-1, with D unclear. Germline lookup yields CDR1 SGHRS and CDR2 YFSETQ. V lost 4 bases and J 0 bases, leaving 8 bases between the germline ends. The CDR3 is 14 residues long. The CDR3, as DNA: TGCGCCAGCAGCAGGGCTATCTCCTACAATGAGCAGTTCTTC. Translated, it gives CASSRAISYNEQFF. Full variable domain (outside the CDR3, taken from reference TRBV5-1 and TRBJ2-1): KAGVTQTPRYLIKTRGQQVTLSCSPISGHRSVSWYQQTPGQGLQFLFEYFSETQRNKGNFPGRFSGRQFSNSRSEMNVSTLELGDSALYLCASSRAISYNEQFFGPGTRLTVL.

The chain joins TRBV6-5 to TRBJ2-7; 9 nucleotides agree with TRBD1. With V trimmed by 6 bases and J by 4 bases, 7 bases remained unmatched. The CDR3 is 14 residues long. Germline V gene sequence: CDR1 MNHEY, CDR2 SVGAGI. CDR3 nucleotide sequence: TGTGCCAGCAGATCCGGGACAGGGCATTACGAGCAGTACTTC. Residues: CASRSGTGHYEQYF.

The chain employs TRBV18 and TRBJ2-1; D unclear. There are 16 residues in the CDR3. From germline, CDR1 is KGHSH and CDR2 LQKENI. Trimming removed 3 bases from V and 0 bases from J, with 12 bases in between. CDR3 amino acids: CASSPNPTFSYNEQFF. For the CDR3, the DNA is TGTGCCAGCTCACCTAATCCAACCTTCTCCTACAATGAGCAGTTCTTC.

The chain recombines TRBV7-2 with TRBJ2-2, with 7 bases that match TRBD2. V lost 5 bases, J lost 0 bases, and 0 bases stayed unmatched. This CDR3 comprises 14 residues. CDR1 and CDR2 (germline): SGHTA, FQGNSA. This CDR3 is CASSGLANTGELFF. The DNA of the CDR3 is TGTGCCAGCAGCGGACTAGCGAACACCGGGGAGCTGTTTTTT.

This rearrangement joins TRBV6-1 to TRBJ1-1; tentative D call: TRBD1 (6 bases). Trimming took off 5 bases at V and 5 bases at J, with 12 bases between the two ends. The CDR3 has 13 residues. CDR1 is MNHNS and CDR2 is SASEGT in the germline V gene. DNA of the CDR3: TGTGCCAGCAGTAACAGGGCTTTAACTGAAGCTTTCTTT. It specifies CASSNRALTEAFF.

The rearrangement links TRBV7-2 to TRBJ2-5, with 9 bases aligning to TRBD1. Germline CDR1 and CDR2: SGHTA and FQGNSA. Unmatched junction bases numbered 15, after V lost 3 bases and J lost 4 bases. There are 18 residues in the CDR3. CDR3 amino acids: CASSLNRLTGGGRETQYF. The CDR3 region has the DNA TGTGCCAGCAGCTTGAATCGGTTGACAGGGGGAGGTAGAGAGACCCAGTACTTC. Variable domain in full (rest from reference TRBV7-2 and TRBJ2-5): GAGVSQSPSNKVTEKGKDVELRCDPISGHTALYWYRQSLGQGLEFLIYFQGNSAPDKSGLPSDRFSAERTGGSVSTLTIQRTQQEDSAVYLCASSLNRLTGGGRETQYFGPGTRLLVL.

The count of this clone is one. The genes are TRBV9 and TRBJ1-2, with 7 bases lining up with TRBD1. Unmatched junction bases numbered 10, after V lost 4 bases and J lost 4 bases. The CDR3 has 15 residues. Germline V gene lookup returns CDR1 SGDLS and CDR2 YYNGEE. In DNA form, the CDR3 reads TGTGCCAGCAGCAAAGCCGAGACAGGGTTCTATGGCTACACCTTC. Protein sequence: CASSKAETGFYGYTF. The entire variable domain, with the rest obtained from reference TRBV9 and TRBJ1-2, is as follows: DSGVTQTPKHLITATGQRVTLRCSPRSGDLSVYWYQQSLDQGLQFLIQYYNGEERAKGNILERFSAQQFPDLHSELNLSSLELGDSALYFCASSKAETGFYGYTFGSGTRLTVV.

J is TRBJ2-3 and V is TRBV5-1; D is possibly TRBD2 (5 bases). This CDR3 region has 15 residues. CDR1 and CDR2 from the germline V gene are SGHRS and YFSETQ. V was pared by 0 bases and J by 2 bases, with 10 bases between. CDR3 residues: CASSLEGGSTDTQYF. The CDR3 DNA sequence: TGCGCCAGCAGCTTGGAGGGCGGGTCCACAGATACGCAGTATTTT.

This clone was observed a single time. One end of the junction varies from germline; a read error may be responsible. The chain joins TRBV4-1 to TRBJ1-4; no clear D. The CDR3 totals 13 residues. Germline-derived CDR1 and CDR2 are MGHRA and YSYEKL. The CDR3 is CASSIDPGHYRIF. The CDR3 nucleotides read TGCGCCAGCAGCATAGATCCGGGTCATTATAGGATTTTT.

This chain links TRBV5-5 with TRBJ2-3, with no clear D. Germline assignment: CDR1 SGHKS and CDR2 YYEKEE (reference sequence). The ends were cut back, 0 bases at V and 1 base at J, with 18 bases in the middle. The CDR3 runs 18 residues. The CDR3 DNA sequence: TGTGCCAGCAGCTTGGTAGGGTCCCATTTCGTCGGCACAGATACGCAGTATTTT. It is translated as CASSLVGSHFVGTDTQYF.

Worth noting for this clone: This sample includes further DNA sequences coding for the same CDR3. The chain is built from TRBV29-1 and TRBJ1-1, with D perhaps TRBD1 (6 bases). CDR3 length: 16 residues. Germline V CDR1 and CDR2: SQVTM, ANQGSEA. Trimming took off 4 bases at V and 5 bases at J, with 23 bases between the two ends. The CDR3 here is CSVVLPRPTGRTEAFF. The CDR3 region has the DNA TGCAGCGTTGTGCTTCCGCGTCCGACAGGTCGGACTGAAGCTTTCTTT.

This clone was counted only a few times. The rearrangement links TRBV7-3 to TRBJ2-2; no firm D call. The germline CDR1 and CDR2 sequences are SGHTA and FQGTGA. Trimming cost V 0 bases and J 13 bases, with 6 bases left between them. This CDR3 spans 11 amino acids. The CDR3 DNA sequence: TGTGCCAGCAGCTTAACCAGAGGGCTGTTTTTT. Translating gives CASSLTRGLFF.

The chain uses TRBV11-3 and TRBJ2-7; 12 bases fit TRBD2. This CDR3 spans 18 amino acids. CDR1 and CDR2 from the germline V gene are SGHNT and YENEEA. J gave up 5 bases and V 2 bases, and 13 bases lay outside the gene matches. The CDR3 reads CASSLSSPTSGRSHEQYF. CDR3 coding DNA: TGTGCCAGCAGCTTATCATCCCCGACTAGCGGGAGATCCCACGAGCAGTACTTC.

This clone was detected only a few times. This chain uses TRBV2 with TRBJ1-2; D perhaps matches TRBD1 (5 bases). CDR3 length equals 13 residues. Germline V gene lookup returns CDR1 SNHLY and CDR2 FYNNEI. V gave up 7 bases and J gave up 9 bases, with 18 bases separating them. In nucleotides, the CDR3 is TGTGCCAGCAATGCCGGGACGGGATATAGCTACACCTTC. Translation: CASNAGTGYSYTF.

This chain's CDR3 is CASRASPGHLNEKLFF. The CDR3 region has the DNA TGCGCCAGCAGAGCTTCCCCGGGACACCTCAATGAAAAACTGTTTTTT. The genes are TRBV4-3 and TRBJ1-4, with D perhaps matching TRBD1 (6 bases). The ends were cut back, 6 bases at V and 5 bases at J, with 19 bases in the middle. The CDR3 runs 16 residues. From germline, CDR1 is LGHNA and CDR2 YSLEER.

The chain employs TRBV4-3 and TRBJ1-2; 11 nucleotides agree with TRBD1. CDR1 and CDR2 from the germline V gene are LGHNA and YSLEER. This CDR3 region has 17 residues. V shed 5 bases and J 2 bases; nucleotides not matched to a gene: 10. CDR3 residues: CASSAHIRTGGNYGYTF. The CDR3 nucleotides read TGCGCCAGCAGCGCCCACATTCGGACAGGGGGCAACTATGGCTACACCTTC.

This clone was detected a few times. The chain employs TRBV5-1 and TRBJ2-5, with 10 bases lining up with TRBD2. This CDR3 spans 16 amino acids. Germline CDR1 and CDR2: SGHRS and YFSETQ. The ends lost 4 bases at V and 4 bases at J; junction bases unmatched: 10. The CDR3, as DNA: TGCGCCAGCAGCCAAAATGGAGCGGGGGGGCCAGAGACCCAGTACTTC. Amino acids: CASSQNGAGGPETQYF.

V and J are TRBV6-6 and TRBJ2-3; no definite D call. Germline V gene data show CDR1 as MNHNY and CDR2 as SVGAGI (reference sequence). Between the trimmed V and J ends, which lost 8 bases and 7 bases, there was a span of 19 bases. The CDR3 contains 14 residues. The CDR3: CASGDPPSANTQYF. CDR3 nucleotides: TGTGCCAGCGGCGATCCCCCATCGGCAAATACGCAGTATTTT.

This clone occurred a few times. V usage is TRBV5-4 and J usage is TRBJ1-5, with a tentative D call TRBD1 (5 bases). Trimming cost V 1 base and J 5 bases, with 13 bases left between them. The CDR3 is 15 residues long. Germline V gene data show CDR1 as SGHNT and CDR2 as YYREEE (reference sequence). The CDR3 DNA is TGTGCCAGCAGCTTGCACGGGGGAAAATATCAGCCCCAGCATTTT. It encodes CASSLHGGKYQPQHF.

The chain employs TRBV6-6 and TRBJ2-6, with D perhaps TRBD2 (6 bases). The germline gives CDR1 MNHNY, CDR2 SVGAGI (reference sequence). The CDR3 loop spans 15 amino acids. V lost 7 bases and J lost 2, with 12 bases in between. The DNA of the CDR3 is TGTGCCAGCACGTGGGGGGTTACTGGGGCCAACGTCCTGACTTTC. The encoded protein is CASTWGVTGANVLTF.

This clone was seen once. The V gene is TRBV14, the J gene TRBJ1-1, with D hard to call. CDR1 is SGHDN and CDR2 is FVKESK in the germline V gene. The CDR3 loop spans 12 amino acids. Trimming took 1 base from V and 9 from J, leaving 9 bases between them. The CDR3 loop is CASSQGGYKAFF. The CDR3 nucleotides read TGTGCCAGCAGCCAAGGGGGTTACAAAGCTTTCTTT. The full variable domain, its missing parts supplied by reference TRBV14 and TRBJ1-1, is EAGVTQFPSHSVIEKGQTVTLRCDPISGHDNLYWYRRVMGKEIKFLLHFVKESKQDESGMPNNRFLAERTGGTYSTLKVQPAELEDSGVYFCASSQGGYKAFFGQGTRLTVV.